This T cell receptor (beta chain) comes out of a study of PD-1 blockade in classical Hodgkin lymphoma. Every patient was affected by relapse after autologous stem cell transplantation, while exposure to brentuximab vedotin was not uniform. Best responses were complete response, partial response or progressive disease. Of note for this clone: Its antigen is unknown.

Study results and limitations: At baseline, newly diagnosed patients reportedly showed less TCR diversity than healthy donors.

The CDR3 covers 13 residues. Germline V gene lookup returns CDR1 MNHEY and CDR2 SVGAGI. With V trimmed by 6 bases and J by 5 bases, 6 bases remained unmatched. TCRdb's table, derived via immunoSEQ multiplex PCR, lists solely in-frame clones and lacks some. Of nearly 55,000 clones listed, more than 65% were seen once; the top ten hold 15% to 20%. The origin of this receptor is a human donor with classical Hodgkin lymphoma. The chain links TRBV6-5 to TRBJ1-2; 7 nucleotides match TRBD1. The sequenced sample was peripheral blood mononuclear cells (PBMCs), obtained at baseline. CDR3 amino acids: CASRSGQSYGYTF. CDR3 DNA: TGTGCCAGCAGGTCGGGACAGTCGTATGGCTACACCTTC.